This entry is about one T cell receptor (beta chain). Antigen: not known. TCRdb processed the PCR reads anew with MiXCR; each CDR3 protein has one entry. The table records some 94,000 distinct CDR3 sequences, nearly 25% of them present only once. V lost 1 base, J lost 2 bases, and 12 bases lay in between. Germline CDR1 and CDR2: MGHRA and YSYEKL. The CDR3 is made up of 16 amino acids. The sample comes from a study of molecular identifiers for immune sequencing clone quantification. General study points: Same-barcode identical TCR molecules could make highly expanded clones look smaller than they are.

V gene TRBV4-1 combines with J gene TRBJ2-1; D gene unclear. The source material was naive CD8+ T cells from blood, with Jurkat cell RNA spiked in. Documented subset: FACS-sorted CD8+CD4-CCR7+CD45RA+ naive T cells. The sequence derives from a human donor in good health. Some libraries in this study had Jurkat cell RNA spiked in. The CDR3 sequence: CASSQGTVQPYNEQFF. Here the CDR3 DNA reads TGCGCCAGCAGCCAAGGGACGGTCCAGCCCTACAATGAGCAGTTCTTC.